The clone carrying this TCR beta chain came up once. The antigen is unknown. At one boundary the junction diverges from the germline segment, which might be a read error. Preparing the TCRbeta library involved the use of unique molecular identifiers. TCRdb used MiXCR to reprocess the PCR reads, holding one entry per CDR3 protein. The sample has hundreds of thousands of distinct CDR3 sequences, over 10% seen once; the top ten hold around 0.8%. The germline V gene has CDR1 ENHRY and CDR2 SYGVKD. There are 13 residues in the CDR3. This entry belongs to a study of T-cell reconstitution after alpha-beta-depleted transplantation in children. Overall study findings and caveats: Some patients' high day-60 TCRbeta diversity was attributed to recipient cells surviving conditioning. Several hundred graft clones that had expanded were reportedly the source of alpha-beta T cells about two months after transplant. After one year, T-cell counts and TCRbeta diversity mostly came from new T cells.

This receptor was identified in a girl aged 2 to 10 with congenital amegakaryocytic thrombocytopenia, due to receive a stem cell transplant. The chain carries TRBV10-3 and TRBJ2-7; no definite D call. The material sequenced was PBMCs, taken before TCRalphabeta/CD19-depleted stem cell transplant. The CDR3 protein is CAIRTPWAYGQYF. CDR3 DNA sequence: TGTGCCATCAGGACCCCTTGGGCCTACGGGCAGTACTTC.